This TCR beta chain comes out of a study of T-cell reconstitution after alpha-beta-depleted transplantation in children. It was with unique molecular identifiers that the TCRbeta library was prepared. TCRdb reprocessed the PCR reads with MiXCR, giving one entry per CDR3 protein. The sample records about 580,000 distinct CDR3 sequences, under 30% being singletons. In the case of this clonotype: Antigen: not known.

J was trimmed by 9 bases and V by 7 bases; bases with no gene match: 3. The CDR3 length is 11 residues. Germline V gene sequence: CDR1 MNHEY, CDR2 SVGEGT. Findings and limits, study-wide: Some patients showed high day-60 TCRbeta diversity, which derived from surviving recipient T cells and thymic progenitors. T-cell counts and diversity at one year post-transplant came mainly from newly produced T cells. Where alpha-beta T cells came from about two months after transplant was reportedly several hundred expanded graft clones.

The source was PBMCs, mostly from graft donor cells, collected 360 days after TCRalphabeta/CD19-depleted stem cell transplant. The sequence came from a boy younger than two who had a stem cell transplant for acute myeloid leukemia, so the T cells may come from the graft donor. This rearrangement joins TRBV6-2 or TRBV6-3 to TRBJ2-1; 7 positions match TRBD2. The DNA for the CDR3 is TGTGCCAGCACCTGGGGGGGTGAGCAGTTCTTC. Translated: CASTWGGEQFF.